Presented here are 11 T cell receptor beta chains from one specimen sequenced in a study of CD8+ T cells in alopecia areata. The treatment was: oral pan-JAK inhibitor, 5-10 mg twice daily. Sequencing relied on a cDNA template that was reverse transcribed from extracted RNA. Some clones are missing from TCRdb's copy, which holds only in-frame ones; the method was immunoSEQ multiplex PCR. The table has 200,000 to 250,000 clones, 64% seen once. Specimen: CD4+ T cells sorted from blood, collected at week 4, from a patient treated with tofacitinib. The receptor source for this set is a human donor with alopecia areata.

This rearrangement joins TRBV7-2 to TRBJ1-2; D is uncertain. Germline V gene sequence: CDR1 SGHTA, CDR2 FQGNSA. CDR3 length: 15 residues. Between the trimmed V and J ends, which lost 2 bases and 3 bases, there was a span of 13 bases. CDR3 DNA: TGTGCCAGCAGCTTAACCCCCGGGCTGGACTATGGCTACACCTTC. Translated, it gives CASSLTPGLDYGYTF. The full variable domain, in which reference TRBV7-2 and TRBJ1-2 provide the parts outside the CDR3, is GAGVSQSPSNKVTEKGKDVELRCDPISGHTALYWYRQSLGQGLEFLIYFQGNSAPDKSGLPSDRFSAERTGGSVSTLTIQRTQQEDSAVYLCASSLTPGLDYGYTFGSGTRLTVV.

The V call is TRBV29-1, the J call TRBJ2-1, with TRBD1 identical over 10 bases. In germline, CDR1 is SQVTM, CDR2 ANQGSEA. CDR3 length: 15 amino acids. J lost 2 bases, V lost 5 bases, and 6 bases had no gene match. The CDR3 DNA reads TGCAGCGTTAACCCGGGACAGGGGACCTACAATGAGCAGTTCTTC. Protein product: CSVNPGQGTYNEQFF.

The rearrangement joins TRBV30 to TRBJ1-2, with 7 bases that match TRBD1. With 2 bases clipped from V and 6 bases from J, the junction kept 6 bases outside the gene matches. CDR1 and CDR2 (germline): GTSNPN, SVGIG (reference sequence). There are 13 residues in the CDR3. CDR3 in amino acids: CAWSPRGGDGYTF. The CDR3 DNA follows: TGTGCCTGGAGTCCCAGGGGGGGAGATGGCTACACCTTC.

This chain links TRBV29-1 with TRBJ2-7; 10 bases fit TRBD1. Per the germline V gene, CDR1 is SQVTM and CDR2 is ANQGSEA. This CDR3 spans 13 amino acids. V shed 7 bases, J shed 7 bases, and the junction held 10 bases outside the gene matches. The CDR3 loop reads CSANRQGAGEQYF. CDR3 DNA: TGCAGCGCAAACCGACAGGGGGCGGGTGAGCAGTACTTC.

CDR3 sequence reads: CASSLEVGTGNTIYF. The CDR3 DNA follows: TGTGCCAGCAGCTTAGAAGTGGGGACTGGAAACACCATATATTTT. The chain combines TRBV7-2 with TRBJ1-3; D not certain. CDR1 is SGHTA and CDR2 is FQGNSA in the germline V gene. This CDR3 spans 15 amino acids. The germline V and J ends were trimmed by 1 base and 2 bases, with 9 bases remaining between them.

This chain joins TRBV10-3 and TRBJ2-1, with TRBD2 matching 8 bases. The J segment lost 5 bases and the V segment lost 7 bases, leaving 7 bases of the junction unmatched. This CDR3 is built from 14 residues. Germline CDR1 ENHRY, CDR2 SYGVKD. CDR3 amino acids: CAITPSGGNNEQFF. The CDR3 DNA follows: TGTGCCATCACGCCGAGCGGGGGAAACAATGAGCAGTTCTTC.

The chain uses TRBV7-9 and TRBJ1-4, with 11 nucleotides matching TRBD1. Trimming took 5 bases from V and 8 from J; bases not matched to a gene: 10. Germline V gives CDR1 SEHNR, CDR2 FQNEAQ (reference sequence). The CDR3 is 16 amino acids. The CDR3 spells CASSPGTGGKMEKLFF. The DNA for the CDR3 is TGTGCCAGCAGCCCCGGGACAGGGGGAAAAATGGAAAAACTGTTTTTT.

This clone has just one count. CDR3 nucleotides: TGTGCCAGCACGGTGGCTGTGAACACCGGGGAGCTGTTTTTT. Translated, it gives CASTVAVNTGELFF. The J gene is TRBJ2-2, the V gene TRBV9; D uncertain. The V and J ends lost 6 bases and 1 base respectively, with 10 bases between them. Per germline, CDR1 SGDLS and CDR2 YYNGEE. The CDR3 is 14 residues long.

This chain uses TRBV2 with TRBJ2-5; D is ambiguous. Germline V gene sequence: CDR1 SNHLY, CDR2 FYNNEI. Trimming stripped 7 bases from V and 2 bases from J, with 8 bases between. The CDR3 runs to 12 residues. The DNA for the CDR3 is TGTGCCAGCACCGATGTTCAAGAGACCCAGTACTTC. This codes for CASTDVQETQYF.

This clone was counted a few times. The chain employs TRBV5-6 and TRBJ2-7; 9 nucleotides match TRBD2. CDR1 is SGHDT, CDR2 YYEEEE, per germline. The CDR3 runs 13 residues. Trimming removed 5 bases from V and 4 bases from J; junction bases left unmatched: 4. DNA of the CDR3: TGTGCCAGCAGTAGACTAGCGGAGTACGAGCAGTACTTC. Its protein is CASSRLAEYEQYF. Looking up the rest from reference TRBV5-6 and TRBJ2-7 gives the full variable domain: DAGVTQSPTHLIKTRGQQVTLRCSPKSGHDTVSWYQQALGQGPQFIFQYYEEEERQRGNFPDRFSGHQFPNYSSELNVNALLLGDSALYLCASSRLAEYEQYFGPGTRLTVT.

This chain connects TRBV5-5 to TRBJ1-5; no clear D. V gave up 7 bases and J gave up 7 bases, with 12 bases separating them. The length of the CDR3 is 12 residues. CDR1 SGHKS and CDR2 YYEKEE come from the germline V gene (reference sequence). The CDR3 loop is CASGYLGQPQHF. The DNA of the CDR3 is TGTGCCAGCGGGTATCTAGGGCAGCCCCAGCATTTT. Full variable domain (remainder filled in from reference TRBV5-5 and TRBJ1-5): DAGVTQSPTHLIKTRGQQVTLRCSPISGHKSVSWYQQVLGQGPQFIFQYYEKEERGRGNFPDRFSARQFPNYSSELNVNALLLGDSALYLCASGYLGQPQHFGDGTRLSIL.